This passage covers 25 T cell receptor beta chains from one sample sequenced in a study of T cell responses to AZD1222 COVID-19 vaccine. The assay was immunoSEQ multiplex PCR, and TCRdb's table has in-frame clones only and misses some. In the table there are approximately 150,000 clones, over 90% of which are singletons. Sequences were derived from peripheral blood, sampled on day 0 of AZD1222 vaccination. The receptors here all came from an adult in good health.

The CDR3 region is CASSQNSVAGTQYF. The DNA of the CDR3 is TGTGCCAGCAGCCAAAATAGCGTAGCGGGGACCCAGTACTTC. V gene TRBV3-1 (or the pseudogene TRBV3-2) combines with J gene TRBJ2-5; 7 bases align to TRBD2. CDR3 length: 14 amino acids. The germline gives CDR1 LGHDT, CDR2 YNNKEL (reference sequence). V trimming: 2 bases; J trimming: 7 bases; junction bases outside the gene matches: 7.

This clone was detected a few times. The chain carries TRBV27 and TRBJ2-1, with 12 bases that match TRBD2. This CDR3 is 15 amino acids long. Per germline, CDR1 MNHEY and CDR2 SMNVEV (reference sequence). V was clipped by 3 bases and J by 9 bases; unmatched bases: 6. The CDR3 nucleotides are TGTGCCAGCAGTTTTTGGACTAGCGGGATCGGTGAGCAGTTCTTC. It yields the protein CASSFWTSGIGEQFF.

The chain links TRBV6-2 or TRBV6-3 to TRBJ1-5, with 7 bases matching TRBD1. The CDR3 covers 13 residues. Trimming removed 6 bases from V and 4 bases from J; junction bases left unmatched: 3. Germline CDR1 is MNHEY and CDR2 is SVGEGT. The CDR3 DNA reads TGTGCCAGCAGCAACAGGGGAAATCAGCCCCAGCATTTT. As protein: CASSNRGNQPQHF.

The genes are TRBV4-3 and TRBJ1-6; no reliable D call. Germline V gene sequence: CDR1 LGHNA, CDR2 YSLEER. The V and J ends lost 0 bases and 5 bases respectively, with 8 bases between them. The CDR3 is 15 residues long. This CDR3 reads CASSQEGQNNSPLHF. CDR3 coding DNA: TGCGCCAGCAGCCAAGAGGGCCAGAATAATTCACCCCTCCACTTT.

The V gene is TRBV7-8, the J gene TRBJ2-3; TRBD2 matches 10 bases. The CDR3 spans 19 residues. CDR1 is SGHVS, CDR2 FQNEAQ, per germline. With 0 bases clipped from V and 3 bases from J, the junction kept 12 bases outside the gene matches. In DNA form, the CDR3 reads TGTGCCAGCAGCTTAGCGCTGGGGTTAGCGGGGGGTAGTACAGATACGCAGTATTTT. Its translation: CASSLALGLAGGSTDTQYF.

V usage is TRBV2 and J usage is TRBJ2-6, with unresolved D. Germline V CDR1 and CDR2: SNHLY, FYNNEI. There are 17 residues in the CDR3. Trimming removed 1 base from V and 0 bases from J, with 10 bases in between. The CDR3 loop is CASSEVITASGANVLTF. The DNA for the CDR3 is TGTGCCAGCAGTGAAGTGATTACAGCCTCTGGGGCCAACGTCCTGACTTTC.

The chain links TRBV19 to TRBJ1-2; D is unresolved. The CDR3 covers 13 residues. CDR1 is LNHDA, CDR2 SQIVND, per germline (reference sequence). Between the trimmed V and J ends, which lost 3 bases and 8 bases, there was a span of 13 bases. CDR3 amino acids: CASSIGSPPGYTF. Written as DNA, the CDR3 is TGTGCCAGTAGTATCGGCTCCCCCCCAGGCTACACCTTC.

The chain links TRBV27 to TRBJ2-1; 8 bases are a match to TRBD1. With 6 bases clipped from V and 4 bases from J, the junction kept 17 bases outside the gene matches. The CDR3 runs to 18 residues. From germline, CDR1 is MNHEY and CDR2 SMNVEV (reference sequence). DNA of the CDR3: TGTGCCAGCAGCCCGGCAGGGGGCCCTAGCTCCCATTACAATGAGCAGTTCTTC. This sequence encodes CASSPAGGPSSHYNEQFF.

This chain joins TRBV29-1 and TRBJ1-5, with 11 bases aligning to TRBD1. CDR1 SQVTM and CDR2 ANQGSEA come from the germline V gene. This CDR3 has 13 residues. The V segment lost 4 bases and the J segment 7 bases; nucleotides outside the gene matches: 3. The CDR3 DNA reads as TGCAGCGTTGGGGGGACAGGGGGGCAGCCCCAGCATTTT. Protein product: CSVGGTGGQPQHF.

The V call is TRBV11-2, the J call TRBJ1-5; D call uncertain. Germline values: CDR1 SGHAT, CDR2 FQNNGV. The CDR3 extends over 13 amino acids. Between the trimmed V and J ends, which lost 0 bases and 7 bases, there was a span of 7 bases. The CDR3 coding sequence is TGTGCCAGCAGCTTAGAGGCGGGACAGCCCCAGCATTTT. Amino acids: CASSLEAGQPQHF.

The chain carries TRBV2 and TRBJ1-2; D is ambiguous. From germline, CDR1 is SNHLY and CDR2 FYNNEI. CDR3 length: 13 residues. Trimming removed 6 bases from V and 4 bases from J, with 12 bases in between. For the CDR3, the DNA is TGTGCCAGCAGAACGGACGGGTTCTATGGCTACACCTTC. This translates into CASRTDGFYGYTF.

The rearrangement joins TRBV3-1 (or the pseudogene TRBV3-2) to TRBJ1-1, with D hard to call. CDR3 size: 16 residues. Germline CDR1 LGHDT, CDR2 YNNKEL (reference sequence). The V gene lost 1 base and the J gene lost 3 bases, with 15 bases spanning the gap. CDR3 in amino acids: CASSQGFIRIDTEAFF. The CDR3 nucleotides are TGTGCCAGCAGCCAAGGATTCATCAGAATAGACACTGAAGCTTTCTTT.

The chain carries TRBV19 and TRBJ1-2, with D tentatively TRBD1 (6 bases). The germline V and J ends were trimmed by 2 bases and 6 bases, with 10 bases remaining between them. CDR1 LNHDA and CDR2 SQIVND come from the germline V gene (reference sequence). The CDR3 loop spans 13 amino acids. CDR3 DNA: TGTGCCAGTAGTATACCACAGGGAGATGGCTACACCTTC. Protein product: CASSIPQGDGYTF.

The V call is TRBV12-3 or TRBV12-4, the J call TRBJ2-5; weak D call: TRBD1 (5 bases). The CDR3 has 13 amino acids. The ends were cut back, 3 bases at V and 7 bases at J, with 12 bases in the middle. The DNA for the CDR3 is TGTGCCAGCAGTTTGAATGCCCAGGGGACCCAGTACTTC. This sequence encodes CASSLNAQGTQYF.

The chain combines TRBV18 with TRBJ2-7; possibly TRBD1 for D (5 bases). CDR1 KGHSH and CDR2 LQKENI come from the germline V gene. This CDR3 contains 12 residues. The V gene lost 2 bases and the J gene lost 7 bases, with 9 bases spanning the gap. Here the CDR3 DNA reads TGTGCCAGCTCACCAGGGGCTCGGGAGCAGTACTTC. Amino acid sequence: CASSPGAREQYF.

This chain uses TRBV19 with TRBJ2-7; possibly TRBD1 or TRBD2 for D (5 bases each). Trimming stripped 4 bases from V and 3 bases from J, with 22 bases between. CDR3 length equals 17 residues. Germline CDR1 reads LNHDA; CDR2 reads SQIVND (reference sequence). The CDR3 bases are TGTGCCAGTAGTAGAGGGGTTTCCCGGAGTTTAAACTACGAGCAGTACTTC. Translating gives CASSRGVSRSLNYEQYF.

This rearrangement joins TRBV19 to TRBJ1-2; D uncertain. Germline V gene data show CDR1 as LNHDA and CDR2 as SQIVND (reference sequence). Trimming took off 10 bases at V and 6 bases at J, with 9 bases between the two ends. The CDR3 spans 10 residues. CDR3 protein: CAIGLDGYTF. DNA for the CDR3: TGTGCCATAGGGCTCGATGGCTACACCTTC.

The chain recombines TRBV18 with TRBJ2-2; TRBD2 matches at 12 bases. V lost 5 bases to trimming and J lost 6 bases; unmatched junction nucleotides: 4. The CDR3 covers 15 residues. Germline CDR1 and CDR2: KGHSH and LQKENI. CDR3 region: CASSTTSGSPGELFF. CDR3 nucleotides: TGTGCCAGCTCAACGACTAGCGGGAGCCCCGGGGAGCTGTTTTTT.

The rearrangement links TRBV5-4 to TRBJ2-1, with 7 bases matching TRBD2. The J segment lost 0 bases and the V segment lost 0 bases, leaving 12 bases of the junction unmatched. Germline CDR1 is SGHNT and CDR2 is YYREEE (reference sequence). CDR3 size: 19 residues. The CDR3 sequence: CASSLGGGSGGGSYNEQFF. As DNA, the CDR3 is TGTGCCAGCAGCTTGGGGGGCGGGTCTGGCGGGGGCTCCTACAATGAGCAGTTCTTC. The full variable domain, completed using reference TRBV5-4 and TRBJ2-1, is ETGVTQSPTHLIKTRGQQVTLRCSSQSGHNTVSWYQQALGQGPQFIFQYYREEENGRGNFPPRFSGLQFPNYSSELNVNALELDDSALYLCASSLGGGSGGGSYNEQFFGPGTRLTVL.

This chain connects TRBV7-9 to TRBJ2-1; D is uncertain. Germline V gives CDR1 SEHNR, CDR2 FQNEAQ (reference sequence). This CDR3 contains 16 residues. V was trimmed by 5 bases and J by 5 bases, leaving 19 bases between them. The CDR3 is CASSPVAWAQDNEQFF. CDR3 bases: TGTGCCAGCAGCCCTGTAGCTTGGGCCCAGGACAATGAGCAGTTCTTC.

V and J are TRBV4-3 and TRBJ1-1, with a possible D match to TRBD1 (5 bases). The CDR3 is 15 amino acids. Germline CDR1 and CDR2: LGHNA and YSLEER. Trimming stripped 3 bases from V and 1 base from J, with 12 bases between. Written as DNA, the CDR3 is TGCGCCAGCAGCCAGCACGGGGCATGGAACACTGAAGCTTTCTTT. Amino acid sequence: CASSQHGAWNTEAFF.

The genes are TRBV4-2 and TRBJ1-6; D is perhaps TRBD1 (6 bases). The CDR3 contains 13 residues. Germline V gene lookup returns CDR1 LGHNA and CDR2 YNFKEQ. Trimming pared 3 bases from V and 10 bases from J, leaving 10 bases between. CDR3 nucleotide sequence: TGTGCCAGCAGCCAGGGCGACAGGTCACCCCTCCACTTT. This encodes CASSQGDRSPLHF.

The chain has TRBV9 and TRBJ2-7, with 9 positions matching TRBD2. This CDR3 contains 14 residues. V lost 4 bases, J lost 3 bases, and 5 bases stayed unmatched. The germline gives CDR1 SGDLS, CDR2 YYNGEE. The CDR3 DNA sequence: TGTGCCAGCAGCAAAAGCGGGAGGCGCTACGAGCAGTACTTC. Encoded protein: CASSKSGRRYEQYF.

The chain uses TRBV7-2 and TRBJ2-4, with 12 bases matching TRBD1. The J segment lost 3 bases and the V segment lost 0 bases, leaving 3 bases of the junction unmatched. The CDR3 has 17 amino acids. Germline V lookup: CDR1 SGHTA, CDR2 FQGNSA. This CDR3 is CASSLAGTGGNKNIQYF. DNA for the CDR3: TGTGCCAGCAGCTTAGCGGGGACAGGGGGCAACAAAAACATTCAGTACTTC.

This clone was found once. The chain joins TRBV19 to TRBJ2-1; D unclear. Germline loops: CDR1 LNHDA, CDR2 SQIVND (reference sequence). Trimming took off 4 bases at V and 10 bases at J, with 14 bases between the two ends. The CDR3 totals 13 residues. As DNA, the CDR3 is TGTGCCAGTAGTAGCGGCCCCCGGTGGGAGCAGTTCTTC. Its protein is CASSSGPRWEQFF. The variable domain in full, completed from reference TRBV19 and TRBJ2-1, reads DGGITQSPKYLFRKEGQNVTLSCEQNLNHDAMYWYRQDPGQGLRLIYYSQIVNDFQKGDIAEGYSVSREKKESFPLTVTSAQKNPTAFYLCASSSGPRWEQFFGPGTRLTVL.